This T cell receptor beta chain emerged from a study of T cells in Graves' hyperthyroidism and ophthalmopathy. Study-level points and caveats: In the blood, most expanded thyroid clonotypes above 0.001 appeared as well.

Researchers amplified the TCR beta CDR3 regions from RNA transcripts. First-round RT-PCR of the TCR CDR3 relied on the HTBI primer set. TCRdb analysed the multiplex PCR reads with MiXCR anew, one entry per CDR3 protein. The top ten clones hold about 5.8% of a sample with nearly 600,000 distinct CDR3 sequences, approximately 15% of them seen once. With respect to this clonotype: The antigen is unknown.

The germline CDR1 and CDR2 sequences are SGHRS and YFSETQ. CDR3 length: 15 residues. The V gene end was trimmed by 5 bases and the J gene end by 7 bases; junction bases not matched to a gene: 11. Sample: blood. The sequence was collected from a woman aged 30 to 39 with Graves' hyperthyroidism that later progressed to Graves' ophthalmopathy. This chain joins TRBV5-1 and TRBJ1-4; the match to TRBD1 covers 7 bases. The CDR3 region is CASRPDRSQSEKLFF. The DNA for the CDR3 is TGCGCCAGCAGACCGGACAGGAGTCAATCTGAAAAACTGTTTTTT.